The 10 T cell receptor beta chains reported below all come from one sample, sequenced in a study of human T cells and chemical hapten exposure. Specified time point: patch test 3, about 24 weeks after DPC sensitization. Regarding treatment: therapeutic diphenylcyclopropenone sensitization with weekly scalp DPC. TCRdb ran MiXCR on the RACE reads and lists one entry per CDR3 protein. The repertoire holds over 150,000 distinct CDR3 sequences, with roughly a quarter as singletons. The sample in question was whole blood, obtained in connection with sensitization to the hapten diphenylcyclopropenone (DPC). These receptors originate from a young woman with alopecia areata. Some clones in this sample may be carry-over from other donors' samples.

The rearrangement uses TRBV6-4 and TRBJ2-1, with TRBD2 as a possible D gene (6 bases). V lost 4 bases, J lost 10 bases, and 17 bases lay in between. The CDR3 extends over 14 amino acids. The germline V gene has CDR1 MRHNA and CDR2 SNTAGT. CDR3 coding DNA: TGTGCCAGCAGTGGCGGGGCCGAGGTGGGAGAGCAGTTCTTC. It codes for CASSGGAEVGEQFF.

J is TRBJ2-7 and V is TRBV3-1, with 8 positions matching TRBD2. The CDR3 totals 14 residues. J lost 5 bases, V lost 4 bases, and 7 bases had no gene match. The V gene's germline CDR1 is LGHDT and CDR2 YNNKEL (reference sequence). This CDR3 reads CASSLTSGRDEQYF. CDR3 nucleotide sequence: TGTGCCAGCAGCCTAACTAGCGGACGGGACGAGCAGTACTTC.

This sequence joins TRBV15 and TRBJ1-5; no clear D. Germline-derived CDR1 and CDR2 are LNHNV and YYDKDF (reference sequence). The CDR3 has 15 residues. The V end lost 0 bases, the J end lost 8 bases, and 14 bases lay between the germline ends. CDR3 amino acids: CATSRDPWGIEPQHF. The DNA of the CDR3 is TGTGCCACCAGCAGAGACCCATGGGGAATTGAGCCCCAGCATTTT.

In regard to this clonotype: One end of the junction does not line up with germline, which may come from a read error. The CDR3 here is CGSSQDPRYTDTQYF. The CDR3 DNA reads as TGTGGCAGCAGCCAAGATCCGCGGTACACAGATACGCAGTATTTT. This chain connects TRBV4-2 to TRBJ2-3; D gene uncertain. The CDR3 has 15 amino acids. Germline loops: CDR1 LGHNA, CDR2 YNFKEQ.

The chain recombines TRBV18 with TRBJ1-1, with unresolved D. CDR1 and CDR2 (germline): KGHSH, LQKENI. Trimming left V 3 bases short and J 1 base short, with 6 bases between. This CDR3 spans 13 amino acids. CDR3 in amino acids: CASSPAGNTEAFF. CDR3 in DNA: TGTGCCAGCTCACCGGCGGGGAACACTGAAGCTTTCTTT.

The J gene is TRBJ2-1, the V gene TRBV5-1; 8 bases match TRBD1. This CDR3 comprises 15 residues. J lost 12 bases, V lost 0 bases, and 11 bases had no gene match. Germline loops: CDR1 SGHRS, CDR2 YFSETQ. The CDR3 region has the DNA TGCGCCAGCAGCTTGGATACAGGGGGTCGAGGACGGCAGTTCTTC. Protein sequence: CASSLDTGGRGRQFF.

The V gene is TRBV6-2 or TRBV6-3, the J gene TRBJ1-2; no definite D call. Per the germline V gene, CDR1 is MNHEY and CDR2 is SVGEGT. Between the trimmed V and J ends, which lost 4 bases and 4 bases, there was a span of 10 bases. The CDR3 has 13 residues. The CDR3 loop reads CASSSQNPYGYTF. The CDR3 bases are TGTGCCAGCAGTTCCCAGAATCCCTATGGCTACACCTTC.

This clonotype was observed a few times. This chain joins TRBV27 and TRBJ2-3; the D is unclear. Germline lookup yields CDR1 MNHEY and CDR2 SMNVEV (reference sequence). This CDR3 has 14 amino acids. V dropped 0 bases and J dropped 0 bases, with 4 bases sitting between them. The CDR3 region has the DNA TGTGCCAGCAGTTTATCATCTAGCACAGATACGCAGTATTTT. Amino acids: CASSLSSSTDTQYF.

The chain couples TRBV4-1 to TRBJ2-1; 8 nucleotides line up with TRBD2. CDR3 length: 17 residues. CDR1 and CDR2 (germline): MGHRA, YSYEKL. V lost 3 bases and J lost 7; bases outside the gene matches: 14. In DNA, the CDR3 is TGCGCCAGCAGCCAGGCCTCGGGAGGGAGTCGGTTTAATGAGCAGTTCTTC. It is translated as CASSQASGGSRFNEQFF.

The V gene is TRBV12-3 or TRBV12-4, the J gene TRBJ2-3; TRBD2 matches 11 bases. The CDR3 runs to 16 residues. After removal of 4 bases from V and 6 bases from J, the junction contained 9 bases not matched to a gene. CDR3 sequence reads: CASSSNSGRAEDTQYF. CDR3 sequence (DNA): TGTGCCAGCAGTTCCAATAGCGGGAGGGCCGAGGATACGCAGTATTTT.